Each of the 3 T cell receptor beta chains below was sequenced from the same sample in a study of CXCR3-negative and CXCR3-positive naive CD8 T cells. It was by 5' RACE with UMI labels that the TRB cDNA libraries were prepared. For each CDR3 protein, TCRdb gives one entry from its re-call of the 5' RACE reads, without DNA. The table lists about 56,000 distinct CDR3 sequences. Sequencing was done on a sample of memory CD8+ T cells from blood. These receptors came from a human donor in good health. Some clones in this sample may be carry-over from other donors' samples.

The chain joins TRBV12-3 or TRBV12-4 to TRBJ1-4; TCRdb indicates TRBD1, and absent DNA this call remains unverified. The CDR3 is 16 residues long. CDR3 sequence reads: CASSIPGAGINEKLFF.

This chain uses TRBV9 with TRBJ2-3. The CDR3 consists of 14 residues. The germline V gene encodes CDR1 SGDLS and CDR2 YYNGEE. The CDR3 loop is CASSVATDTDTQYF.

The chain carries TRBV29-1 and TRBJ2-6. Germline lookup yields CDR1 SQVTM and CDR2 ANQGSEA. The CDR3 has 14 residues. The CDR3: CSNGMGFGANVLTF.